This T cell receptor (beta chain) was captured by sequencing in a study of persistence of HIV-infected CD4 T cells. The libraries were made with immunoSEQ version 4 in survey mode. Assay used: immunoSEQ multiplex PCR; TCRdb lists only in-frame clones, some missing. The sample holds roughly 34,000 clones, roughly 82% seen once. The germline V gene encodes CDR1 KGHSH and CDR2 LQKENI. The CDR3 sequence is 14 residues long. V was pared by 4 bases and J by 5 bases, with 2 bases of the junction left unmatched. As regards this clone: The antigen is unknown.

The stimulus was lysate of CMV-infected fibroblasts, around 10 ug/mL. CD40L-negative CD69-negative CD45RO-high memory CD4+ T cells were sorted as populations depleted of antigen-responding cells. The material was CD4+ T cells sorted from PBMCs after approximately 19-hour stimulation, obtained from a patient who received antiretroviral therapy. The V gene is TRBV18, the J gene TRBJ1-3, with 10 bases lining up with TRBD1. The sequence was collected from an adult woman with HIV who was CMV-seropositive. The CDR3 sequence is CASSQDRGRNTIYF. The DNA for the CDR3 is TGTGCCAGCTCACAGGACAGGGGGAGAAACACCATATATTTT.